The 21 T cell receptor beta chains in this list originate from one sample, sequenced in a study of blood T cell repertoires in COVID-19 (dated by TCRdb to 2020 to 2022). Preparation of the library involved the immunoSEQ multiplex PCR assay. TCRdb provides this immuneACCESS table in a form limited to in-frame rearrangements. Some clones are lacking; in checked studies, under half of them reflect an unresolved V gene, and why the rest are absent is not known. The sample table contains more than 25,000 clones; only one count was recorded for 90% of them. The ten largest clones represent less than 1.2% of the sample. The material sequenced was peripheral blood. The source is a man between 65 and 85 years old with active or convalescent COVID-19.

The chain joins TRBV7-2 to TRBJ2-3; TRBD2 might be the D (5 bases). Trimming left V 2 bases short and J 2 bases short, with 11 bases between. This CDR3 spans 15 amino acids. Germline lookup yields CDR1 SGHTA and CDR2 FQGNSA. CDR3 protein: CASSLSGEITDTQYF. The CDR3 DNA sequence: TGTGCCAGCAGCTTAAGCGGAGAAATCACAGATACGCAGTATTTT.

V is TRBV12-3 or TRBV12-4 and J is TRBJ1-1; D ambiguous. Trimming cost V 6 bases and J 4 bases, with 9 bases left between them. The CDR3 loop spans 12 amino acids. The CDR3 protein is CASSPAGTEAFF. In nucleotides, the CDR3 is TGTGCCAGCAGCCCAGCGGGCACTGAAGCTTTCTTT.

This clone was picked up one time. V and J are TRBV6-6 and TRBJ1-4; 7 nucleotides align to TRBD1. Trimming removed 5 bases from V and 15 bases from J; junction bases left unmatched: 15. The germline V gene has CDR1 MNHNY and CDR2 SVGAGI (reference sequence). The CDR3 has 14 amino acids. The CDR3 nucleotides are TGTGCCAGCAGTCTTTACAGGGGACATACTCAAGTGTTTTTT. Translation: CASSLYRGHTQVFF.

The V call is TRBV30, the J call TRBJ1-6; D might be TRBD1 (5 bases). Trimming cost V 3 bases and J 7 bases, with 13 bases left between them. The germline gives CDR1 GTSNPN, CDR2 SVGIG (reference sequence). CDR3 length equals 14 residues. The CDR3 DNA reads TGTGCCTGGAGCACCGGGACTGTAAATTCACCCCTCCACTTT. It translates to CAWSTGTVNSPLHF.

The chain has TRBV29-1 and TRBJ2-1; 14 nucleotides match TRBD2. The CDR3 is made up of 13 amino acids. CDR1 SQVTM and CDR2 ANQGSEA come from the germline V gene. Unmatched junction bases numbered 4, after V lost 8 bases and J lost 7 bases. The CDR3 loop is CSLWTSGRNEQFF. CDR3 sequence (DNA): TGCAGCCTATGGACTAGCGGGAGGAATGAGCAGTTCTTC.

This chain's CDR3 is CATSDAGGAQGEQFF. CDR3 DNA sequence: TGTGCCACCAGTGATGCTGGGGGGGCGCAAGGAGAGCAGTTCTTC. This chain joins TRBV24-1 and TRBJ2-1, with a tentative D call TRBD2 (7 bases). Germline V gives CDR1 KGHDR, CDR2 SFDVKD. The length of the CDR3 is 15 residues. Trimming cost V 3 bases and J 10 bases, with 18 bases left between them.

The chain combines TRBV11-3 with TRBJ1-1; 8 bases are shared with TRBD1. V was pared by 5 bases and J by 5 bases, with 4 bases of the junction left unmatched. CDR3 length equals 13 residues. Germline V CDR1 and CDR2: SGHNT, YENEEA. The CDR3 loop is CASSAGGETEAFF. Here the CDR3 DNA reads TGTGCCAGCAGCGCAGGGGGCGAGACTGAAGCTTTCTTT.

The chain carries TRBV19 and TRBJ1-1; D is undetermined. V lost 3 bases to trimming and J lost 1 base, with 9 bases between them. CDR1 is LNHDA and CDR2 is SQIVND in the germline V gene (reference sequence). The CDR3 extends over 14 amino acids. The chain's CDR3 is CASSILDTNTEAFF. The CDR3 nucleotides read TGTGCCAGTAGTATCCTCGACACGAACACTGAAGCTTTCTTT.

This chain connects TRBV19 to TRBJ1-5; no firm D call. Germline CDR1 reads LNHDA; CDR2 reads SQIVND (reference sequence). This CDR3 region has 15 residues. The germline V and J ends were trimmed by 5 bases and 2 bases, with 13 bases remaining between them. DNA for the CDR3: TGTGCCAGTAGTCCGGGTGGGTCCCGCAATCAGCCCCAGCATTTT. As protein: CASSPGGSRNQPQHF.

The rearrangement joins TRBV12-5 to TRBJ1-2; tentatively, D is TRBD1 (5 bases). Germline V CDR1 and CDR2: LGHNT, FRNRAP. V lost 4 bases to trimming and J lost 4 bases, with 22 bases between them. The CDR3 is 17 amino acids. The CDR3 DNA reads TGTGCTAGTGGTTATGGGATCCCGGGGGGTCGGACCTATGGCTACACCTTC. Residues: CASGYGIPGGRTYGYTF.

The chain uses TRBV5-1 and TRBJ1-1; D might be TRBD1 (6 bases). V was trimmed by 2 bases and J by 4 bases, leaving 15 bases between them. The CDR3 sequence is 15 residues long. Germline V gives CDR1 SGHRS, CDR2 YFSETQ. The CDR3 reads CASSLATGRGTEAFF. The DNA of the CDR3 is TGCGCCAGCAGCTTAGCTACAGGGAGGGGCACTGAAGCTTTCTTT.

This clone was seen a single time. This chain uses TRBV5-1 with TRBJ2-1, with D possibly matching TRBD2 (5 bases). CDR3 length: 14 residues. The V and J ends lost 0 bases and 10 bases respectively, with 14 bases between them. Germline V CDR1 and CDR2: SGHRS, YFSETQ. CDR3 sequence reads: CASSLVGAEGEQFF. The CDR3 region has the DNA TGCGCCAGCAGCTTGGTAGGAGCTGAGGGCGAGCAGTTCTTC.

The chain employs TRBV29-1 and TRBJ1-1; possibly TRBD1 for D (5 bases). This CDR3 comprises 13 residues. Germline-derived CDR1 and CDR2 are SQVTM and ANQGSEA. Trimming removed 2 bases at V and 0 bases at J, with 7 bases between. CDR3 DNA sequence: TGCAGCGTTGAAAGGGACTTGAACACTGAAGCTTTCTTT. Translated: CSVERDLNTEAFF.

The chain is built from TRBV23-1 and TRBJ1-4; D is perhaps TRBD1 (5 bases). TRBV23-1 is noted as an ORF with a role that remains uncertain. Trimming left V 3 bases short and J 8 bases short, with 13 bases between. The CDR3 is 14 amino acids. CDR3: CASSHKSGDEKLFF. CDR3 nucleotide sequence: TGCGCCAGCAGTCACAAGAGCGGGGACGAAAAACTGTTTTTT.

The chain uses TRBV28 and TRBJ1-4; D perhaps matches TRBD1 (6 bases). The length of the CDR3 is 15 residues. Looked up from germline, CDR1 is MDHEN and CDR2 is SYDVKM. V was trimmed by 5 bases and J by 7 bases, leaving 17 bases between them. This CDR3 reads CASSPPGGQGEKLFF. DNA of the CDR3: TGTGCCAGCAGTCCCCCCGGGGGGCAGGGTGAAAAACTGTTTTTT.

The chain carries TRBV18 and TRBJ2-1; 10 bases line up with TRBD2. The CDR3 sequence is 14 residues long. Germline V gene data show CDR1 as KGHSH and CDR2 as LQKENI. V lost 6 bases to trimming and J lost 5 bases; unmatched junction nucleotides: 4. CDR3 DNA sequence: TGTGCCAGCTCTTCAGCGGGAGGGGACAATGAGCAGTTCTTC. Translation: CASSSAGGDNEQFF.

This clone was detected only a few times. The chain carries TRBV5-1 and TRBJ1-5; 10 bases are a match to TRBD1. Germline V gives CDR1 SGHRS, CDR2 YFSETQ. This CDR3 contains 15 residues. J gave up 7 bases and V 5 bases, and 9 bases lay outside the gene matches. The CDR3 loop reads CASRPGQGDGQPQHF. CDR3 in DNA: TGCGCCAGCAGGCCCGGACAGGGGGATGGACAGCCCCAGCATTTT.

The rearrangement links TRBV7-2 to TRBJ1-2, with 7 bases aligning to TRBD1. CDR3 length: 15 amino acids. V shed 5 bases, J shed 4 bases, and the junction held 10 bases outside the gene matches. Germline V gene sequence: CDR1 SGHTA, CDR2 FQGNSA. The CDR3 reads CASSLEGPGGYGYTF. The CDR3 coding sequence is TGTGCCAGCAGCCTAGAAGGCCCAGGGGGCTATGGCTACACCTTC. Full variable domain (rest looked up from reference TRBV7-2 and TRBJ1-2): GAGVSQSPSNKVTEKGKDVELRCDPISGHTALYWYRQSLGQGLEFLIYFQGNSAPDKSGLPSDRFSAERTGGSVSTLTIQRTQQEDSAVYLCASSLEGPGGYGYTFGSGTRLTVV.

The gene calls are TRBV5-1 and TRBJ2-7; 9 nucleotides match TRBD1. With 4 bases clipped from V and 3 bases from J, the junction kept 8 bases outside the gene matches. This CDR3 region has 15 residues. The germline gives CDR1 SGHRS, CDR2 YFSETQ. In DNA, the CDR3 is TGCGCCAGCAGCGTACAGGGGGCGGGGAGCTACGAGCAGTACTTC. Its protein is CASSVQGAGSYEQYF.

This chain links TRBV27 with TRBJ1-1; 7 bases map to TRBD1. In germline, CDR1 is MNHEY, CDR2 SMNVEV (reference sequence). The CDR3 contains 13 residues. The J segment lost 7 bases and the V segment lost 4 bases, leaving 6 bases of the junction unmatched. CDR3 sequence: CASSSTDRVEAFF. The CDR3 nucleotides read TGTGCCAGCAGTTCCACTGACAGGGTTGAAGCTTTCTTT.

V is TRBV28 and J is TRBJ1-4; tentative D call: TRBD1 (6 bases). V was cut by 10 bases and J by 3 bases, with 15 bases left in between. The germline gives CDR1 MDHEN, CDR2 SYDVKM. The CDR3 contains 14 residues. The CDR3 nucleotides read TGTGCCACCCCAGGGGATGGGGCTAATGAAAAACTGTTTTTT. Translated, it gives CATPGDGANEKLFF.